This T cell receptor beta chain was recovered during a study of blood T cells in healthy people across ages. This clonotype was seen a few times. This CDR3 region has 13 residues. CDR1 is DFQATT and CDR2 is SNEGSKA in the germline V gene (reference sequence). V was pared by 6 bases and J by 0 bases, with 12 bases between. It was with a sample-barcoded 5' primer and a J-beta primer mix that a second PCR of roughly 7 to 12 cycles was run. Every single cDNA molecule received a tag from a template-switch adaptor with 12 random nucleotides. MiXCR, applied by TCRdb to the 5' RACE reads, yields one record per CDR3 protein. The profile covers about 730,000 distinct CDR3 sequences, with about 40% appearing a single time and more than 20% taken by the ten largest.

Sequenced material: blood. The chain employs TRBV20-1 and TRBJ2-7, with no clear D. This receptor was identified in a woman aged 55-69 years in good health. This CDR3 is CSATRTGSYEQYF. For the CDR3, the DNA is TGCAGTGCCACACGGACGGGCTCCTACGAGCAGTACTTC.